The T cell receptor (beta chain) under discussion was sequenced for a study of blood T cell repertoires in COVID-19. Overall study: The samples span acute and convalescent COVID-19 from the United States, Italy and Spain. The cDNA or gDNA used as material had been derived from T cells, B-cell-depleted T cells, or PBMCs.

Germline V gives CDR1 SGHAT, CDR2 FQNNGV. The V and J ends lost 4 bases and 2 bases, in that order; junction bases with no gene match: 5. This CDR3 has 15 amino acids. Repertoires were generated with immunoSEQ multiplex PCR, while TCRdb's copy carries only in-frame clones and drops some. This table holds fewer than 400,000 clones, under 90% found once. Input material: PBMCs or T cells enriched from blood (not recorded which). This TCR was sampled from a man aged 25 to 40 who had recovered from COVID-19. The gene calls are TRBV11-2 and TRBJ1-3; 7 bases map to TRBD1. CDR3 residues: CASSSLQGPGNTIYF. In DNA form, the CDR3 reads TGTGCCAGCAGCTCATTACAGGGGCCTGGAAACACCATATATTTT.